These T cell receptor beta chains were read from a single sample in a study of PD-1 blockade in classical Hodgkin lymphoma. The repertoire was sequenced with immunoSEQ multiplex PCR; TCRdb's copy has only in-frame clones and lacks some. The table records some 10,000 clones, over 70% of them present only once. Sequencing used peripheral blood mononuclear cells (PBMCs), obtained at baseline. The receptors were gathered from a human donor with classical Hodgkin lymphoma. CDR3s include the opening cysteine and the closing phenylalanine or tryptophan. The order of the fields is J gene, D gene, CDR3 length, V gene, clone size, CDR3 DNA, CDR3 protein. D genes are given only for firm matches. Size is stated for part of the rows, as once, few or many counts, or as a class when the clone is expanded.

>TRBJ2-1|NA|10|TRBV29-1|few
TGCAGCGTTGGATACAATGAGCAGTTCTTC
CSVGYNEQFF
>TRBJ1-1|TRBD1|14|TRBV5-1|NA
TGCGCCAGCAGCCCGGGACAGGGTGGCACTGAAGCTTTCTTT
CASSPGQGGTEAFF
>TRBJ2-5|TRBD2|19|TRBV11-2|NA
TGTGCCAGCAGCTTAGTGGGGACTAGTGGGATGTGGAATAAAGAGACCCAGTACTTC
CASSLVGTSGMWNKETQYF
>TRBJ2-5|NA|12|TRBV6-5|NA
TGTGCCAGCAGTTACGGACGGACCCCCCAGCACTTC
CASSYGRTPQHF
>TRBJ1-5|TRBD1|14|TRBV10-3|once
TGTGCCATCAGTGGGACAGGGAGGAATCAGCCCCAGCATTTT
CAISGTGRNQPQHF
>TRBJ1-6|TRBD1|15|TRBV27|NA
TGTGCCAGCAGTTTGTGGGACAGGGAAGATTCACCCCTCCACTTT
CASSLWDREDSPLHF
>TRBJ2-1|NA|16|TRBV19|NA
TGTGCCAGTAGTGGTGGGAGCCAAAGCTCCTACAATGAGCAGTTCTTC
CASSGGSQSSYNEQFF
>TRBJ2-1|NA|12|TRBV7-9|NA
TGTGCCAGCAGCCCTGGGGGCAATGAGCAGTTCTTC
CASSPGGNEQFF
>TRBJ1-1|NA|12|TRBV30|few
TGTGCCTGGAGTCTATCGAACACTGAAGCTTTCTTT
CAWSLSNTEAFF
>TRBJ1-1|TRBD1|13|TRBV10-3|few
TGTGCCATCAGACCGGGACAGGAGACTGAAGCTTTCTTT
CAIRPGQETEAFF
>TRBJ2-3|TRBD2|18|TRBV5-4|NA
TGTGCCAGCAGCTATCTAGCGGGGGGGCGTCGGAGCACAGATACGCAGTATTTT
CASSYLAGGRRSTDTQYF
>TRBJ2-6|NA|14|TRBV9|NA
TGTGCCAGCAGCGTAGGGGCTGGGGCCAACGTCCTGACTTTC
CASSVGAGANVLTF
>TRBJ1-6|NA|11|TRBV7-9|few
TGTGCCAGCAGCGCAGATTCACCCCTCCACTTT
CASSADSPLHF
>TRBJ2-1|TRBD1|15|TRBV16|NA
TGTGCCAGCAGCCGCGGGACAGGGGGATACAATGAGCAGTTCTTC
CASSRGTGGYNEQFF